Only a few counts were recorded for the clone carrying this T cell receptor beta chain. Its antigen remains unknown. The data derive from a study of T cells after yellow fever vaccination. The CDR3 runs to 14 residues. Trimming left V 9 bases short and J 5 bases short, with 16 bases between. Per the germline V gene, CDR1 is LNHDA and CDR2 is SQIVND (reference sequence). TCRdb reanalysed the 5' RACE reads using MiXCR and keeps one entry per CDR3 protein. Of 250,000 to 350,000 distinct CDR3 sequences in the sample, around 6.8% were seen once. Study-level points and caveats: Of the clonotypes, a small share occurred in both CD4 and CD8 compartments.

The chain links TRBV19 to TRBJ2-2; D might be TRBD2 (7 bases). The sequencing used PBMCs, collected about 49 days after the first yellow fever vaccination. The TCR sequence derives from a man aged 18 to 29 who received the YFV17D yellow fever vaccine. CDR3 in DNA: TGTGCCAGCAGGGGCGGGGGTTTAACCGGGGAGCTGTTTTTT. Encoded protein: CASRGGGLTGELFF.